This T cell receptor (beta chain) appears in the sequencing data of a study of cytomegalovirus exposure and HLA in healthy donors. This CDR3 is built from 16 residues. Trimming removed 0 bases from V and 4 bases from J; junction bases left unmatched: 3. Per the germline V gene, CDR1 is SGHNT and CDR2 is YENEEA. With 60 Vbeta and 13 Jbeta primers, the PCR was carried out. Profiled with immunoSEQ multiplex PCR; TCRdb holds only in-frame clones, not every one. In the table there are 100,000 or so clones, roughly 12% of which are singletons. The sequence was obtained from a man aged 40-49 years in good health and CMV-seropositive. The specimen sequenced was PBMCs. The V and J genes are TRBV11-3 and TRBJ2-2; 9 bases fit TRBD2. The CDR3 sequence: CASSLEMTSGTGELFF. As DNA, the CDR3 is TGTGCCAGCAGCTTAGAAATGACTAGCGGCACCGGGGAGCTGTTTTTT.